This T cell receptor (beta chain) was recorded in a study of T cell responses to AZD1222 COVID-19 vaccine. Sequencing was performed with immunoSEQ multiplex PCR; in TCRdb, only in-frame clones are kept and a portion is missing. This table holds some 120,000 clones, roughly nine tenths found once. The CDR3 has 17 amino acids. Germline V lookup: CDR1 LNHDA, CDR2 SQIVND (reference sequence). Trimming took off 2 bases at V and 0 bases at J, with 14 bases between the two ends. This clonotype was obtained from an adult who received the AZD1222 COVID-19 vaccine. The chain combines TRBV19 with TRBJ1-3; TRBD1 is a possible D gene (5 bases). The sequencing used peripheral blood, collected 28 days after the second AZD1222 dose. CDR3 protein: CASSIPWGRLSGNTIYF. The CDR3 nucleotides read TGTGCCAGTAGTATACCATGGGGACGTCTCTCTGGAAACACCATATATTTT.